This T cell receptor beta chain is drawn from a study of CD8 T cells in ankylosing spondylitis. This clonotype was recorded a few times. No antigen is known for it. This CDR3 spans 15 amino acids. The germline V gene has CDR1 MNHEY and CDR2 SVGEGT. The junction had 11 bases not matched to a gene; V was cut back by 5 bases and J by 7 bases. MiXCR, run by TCRdb on the 5' RACE reads, gives a single entry per CDR3 protein. The profile shows about 540,000 distinct CDR3 sequences, roughly an eighth of them singletons. Study-level findings and limits: For ankylosing spondylitis blood, a TCR beta motif of about eight highly homologous variants appeared characteristic. Existing reports had already noted some motif variants in reactive arthritis synovial fluid and blood.

This sequence joins TRBV6-2 or TRBV6-3 and TRBJ2-1; TRBD2 matches 7 bases. The material sequenced was blood, either unsorted or a sorted T cell fraction (not recorded which). This receptor was obtained from a male donor with ankylosing spondylitis. CDR3 amino acids: CASSNRRELSNEQFF. The CDR3 DNA reads TGTGCCAGCAGTAATAGGCGGGAGTTGTCGAATGAGCAGTTCTTC.